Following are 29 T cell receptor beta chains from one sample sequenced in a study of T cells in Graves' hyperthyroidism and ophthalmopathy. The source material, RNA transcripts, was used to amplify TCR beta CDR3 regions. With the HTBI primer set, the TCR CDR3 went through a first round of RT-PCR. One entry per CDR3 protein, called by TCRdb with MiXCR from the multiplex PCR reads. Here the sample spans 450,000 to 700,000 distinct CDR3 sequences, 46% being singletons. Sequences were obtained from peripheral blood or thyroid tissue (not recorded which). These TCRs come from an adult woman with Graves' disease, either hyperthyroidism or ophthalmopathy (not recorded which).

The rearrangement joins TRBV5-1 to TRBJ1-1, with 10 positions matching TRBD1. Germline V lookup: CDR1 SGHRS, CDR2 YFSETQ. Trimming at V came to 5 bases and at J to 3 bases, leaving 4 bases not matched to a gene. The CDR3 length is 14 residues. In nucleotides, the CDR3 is TGCGCCAGCAGAACAGGGACAGGGGACACTGAAGCTTTCTTT. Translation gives CASRTGTGDTEAFF.

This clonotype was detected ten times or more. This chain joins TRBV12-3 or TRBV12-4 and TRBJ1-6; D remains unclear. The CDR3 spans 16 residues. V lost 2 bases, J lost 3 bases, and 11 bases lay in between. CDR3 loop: CASSLKGLNYNSPLHF. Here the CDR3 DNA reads TGTGCCAGCAGTTTAAAAGGACTCAACTATAATTCACCCCTCCACTTT.

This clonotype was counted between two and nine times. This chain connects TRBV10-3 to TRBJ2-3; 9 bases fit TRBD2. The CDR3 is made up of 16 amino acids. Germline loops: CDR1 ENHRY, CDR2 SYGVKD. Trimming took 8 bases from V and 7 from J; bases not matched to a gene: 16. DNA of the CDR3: TGTGCCATCCGACCGGGGGCGGGAGGGCCATTGAATACGCAGTATTTT. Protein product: CAIRPGAGGPLNTQYF.

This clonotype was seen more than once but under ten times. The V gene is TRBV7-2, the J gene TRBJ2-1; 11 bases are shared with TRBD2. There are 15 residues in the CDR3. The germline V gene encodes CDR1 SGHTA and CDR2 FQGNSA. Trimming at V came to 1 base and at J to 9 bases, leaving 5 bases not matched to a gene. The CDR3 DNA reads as TGTGCCAGCAGCTTAGGACTAGCGGGAACCGGTGAGCAGTTCTTC. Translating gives CASSLGLAGTGEQFF. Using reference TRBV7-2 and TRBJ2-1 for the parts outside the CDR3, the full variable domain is GAGVSQSPSNKVTEKGKDVELRCDPISGHTALYWYRQSLGQGLEFLIYFQGNSAPDKSGLPSDRFSAERTGGSVSTLTIQRTQQEDSAVYLCASSLGLAGTGEQFFGPGTRLTVL.

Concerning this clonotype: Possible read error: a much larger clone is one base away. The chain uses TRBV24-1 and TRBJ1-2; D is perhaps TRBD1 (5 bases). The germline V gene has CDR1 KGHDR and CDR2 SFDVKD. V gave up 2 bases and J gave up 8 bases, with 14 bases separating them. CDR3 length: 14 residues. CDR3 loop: CATSDSRVRVGYTF. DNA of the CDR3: TGTGCCACCAGTGATTCCAGGGTACGAGTGGGCTACACCTTC.

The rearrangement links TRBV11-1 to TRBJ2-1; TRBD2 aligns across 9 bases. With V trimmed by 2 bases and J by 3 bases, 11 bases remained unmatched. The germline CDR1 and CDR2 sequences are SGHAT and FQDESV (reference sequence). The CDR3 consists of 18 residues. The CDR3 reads CASSLLRASGTDYNEQFF. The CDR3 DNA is TGTGCCAGCAGCTTATTAAGGGCTAGCGGGACGGACTACAATGAGCAGTTCTTC.

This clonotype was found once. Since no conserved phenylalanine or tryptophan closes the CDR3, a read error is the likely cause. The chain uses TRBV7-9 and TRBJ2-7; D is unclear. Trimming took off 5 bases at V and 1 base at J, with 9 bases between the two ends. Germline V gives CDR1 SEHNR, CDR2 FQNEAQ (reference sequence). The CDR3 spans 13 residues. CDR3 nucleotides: TGTGCCAGCAGCCCCGGCCCGTCCTACGAGCAGTACCTC. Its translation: CASSPGPSYEQYL.

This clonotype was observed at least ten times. The CDR3: CASSPRQGFAYEQYF. The CDR3 DNA sequence: TGTGCCAGCAGTCCCAGACAGGGTTTCGCCTACGAGCAGTACTTC. The rearrangement joins TRBV28 to TRBJ2-7; 7 nucleotides line up with TRBD1. CDR1 and CDR2 (germline): MDHEN, SYDVKM. This CDR3 comprises 15 residues. After removal of 5 bases from V and 2 bases from J, the junction contained 9 bases not matched to a gene. Based on the CDR3 plus reference TRBV28 and TRBJ2-7, the full variable domain is DVKVTQSSRYLVKRTGEKVFLECVQDMDHENMFWYRQDPGLGLRLIYFSYDVKMKEKGDIPEGYSVSREKKERFSLILESASTNQTSMYLCASSPRQGFAYEQYFGPGTRLTVT.

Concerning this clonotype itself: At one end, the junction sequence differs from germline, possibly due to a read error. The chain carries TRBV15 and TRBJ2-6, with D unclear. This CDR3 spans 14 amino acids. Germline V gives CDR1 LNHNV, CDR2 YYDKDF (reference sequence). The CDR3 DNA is TGTGCCATCAGCACCCGTGCTGGGGCCAACGTCCTGACTTTC. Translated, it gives CAISTRAGANVLTF.

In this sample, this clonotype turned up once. CDR3: CASRRWGGGNQPQHF. CDR3 DNA sequence: TGTGCCAGCAGGCGTTGGGGGGGAGGCAATCAGCCCCAGCATTTT. The chain joins TRBV28 to TRBJ1-5; perhaps TRBD1 as D (5 bases). Germline V gene lookup returns CDR1 MDHEN and CDR2 SYDVKM. V was cut by 6 bases and J by 2 bases, with 14 bases left in between. The CDR3 is 15 residues long.

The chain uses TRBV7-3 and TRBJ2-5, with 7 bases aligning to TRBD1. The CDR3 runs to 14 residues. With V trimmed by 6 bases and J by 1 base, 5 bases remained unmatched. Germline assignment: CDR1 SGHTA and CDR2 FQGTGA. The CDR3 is CASRGDSRQETQYF. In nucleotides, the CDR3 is TGTGCCAGCAGGGGGGACAGTCGCCAAGAGACCCAGTACTTC.

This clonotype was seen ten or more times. The CDR3 DNA reads as TGTGCCAGCAGCCCGCGGGGGGGAGAGGCCGGGGAGCTGTTTTTT. It codes for CASSPRGGEAGELFF. The chain uses TRBV13 and TRBJ2-2, with 9 bases that match TRBD2. The ends lost 5 bases at V and 6 bases at J; junction bases unmatched: 7. The CDR3 is made up of 15 amino acids. Germline CDR1 reads PRHDT; CDR2 reads FYEKMQ (reference sequence).

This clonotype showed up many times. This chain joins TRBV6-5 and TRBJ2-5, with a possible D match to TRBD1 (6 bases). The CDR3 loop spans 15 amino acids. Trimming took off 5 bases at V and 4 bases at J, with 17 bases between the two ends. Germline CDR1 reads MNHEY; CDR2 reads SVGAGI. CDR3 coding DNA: TGTGCCAGCAGTCCTACAGGGAAGGCTCCAGAGACCCAGTACTTC. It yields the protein CASSPTGKAPETQYF.

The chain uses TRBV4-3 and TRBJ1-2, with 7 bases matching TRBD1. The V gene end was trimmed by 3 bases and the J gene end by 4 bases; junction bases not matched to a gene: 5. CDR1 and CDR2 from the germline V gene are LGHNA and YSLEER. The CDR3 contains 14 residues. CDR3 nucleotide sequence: TGCGCCAGCAGCCATGAGACAGGGCCCTATGGCTACACCTTC. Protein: CASSHETGPYGYTF.

The CDR3 nucleotides are TGCAGCGTTGCCGAGGGGAACTACGAGCAGTACTTC. It specifies CSVAEGNYEQYF. The chain links TRBV29-1 to TRBJ2-7; D may correspond to TRBD1 or TRBD2 (5 bases each). The germline V gene encodes CDR1 SQVTM and CDR2 ANQGSEA. This CDR3 contains 12 residues. V lost 4 bases to trimming and J lost 3 bases, with 10 bases between them.

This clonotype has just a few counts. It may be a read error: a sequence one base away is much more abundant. CDR3 residues: CASRQPGTDEQYF. The CDR3 nucleotides read TGTGCCAGCCGTCAACCAGGTACCGACGAGCAGTACTTC. V usage is TRBV6-5 and J usage is TRBJ2-7; D gene uncertain. Germline lookup yields CDR1 MNHEY and CDR2 SVGAGI. The ends were cut back, 8 bases at V and 5 bases at J, with 16 bases in the middle. This CDR3 comprises 13 residues.

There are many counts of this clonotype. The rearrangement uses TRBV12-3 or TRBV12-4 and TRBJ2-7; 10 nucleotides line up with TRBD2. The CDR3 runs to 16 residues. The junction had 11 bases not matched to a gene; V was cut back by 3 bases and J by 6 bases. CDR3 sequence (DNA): TGTGCCAGCAGTTTGGGTAGCGGGAGGACCAAGCGCGAGCAGTACTTC. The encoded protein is CASSLGSGRTKREQYF.

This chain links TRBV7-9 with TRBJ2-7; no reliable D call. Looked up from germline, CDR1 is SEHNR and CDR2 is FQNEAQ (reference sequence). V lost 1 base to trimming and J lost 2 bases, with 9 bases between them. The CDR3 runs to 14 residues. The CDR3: CASSLGAEPYEQYF. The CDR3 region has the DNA TGTGCCAGCAGCTTAGGAGCTGAACCCTACGAGCAGTACTTC.

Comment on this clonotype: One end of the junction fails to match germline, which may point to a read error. CDR3 protein: CASSVGDSPPHF. In nucleotides, the CDR3 is TGTGCCAGCAGTGTCGGGGATTCACCCCCCCACTTT. The chain is built from TRBV6-1 and TRBJ1-6; D is unresolved. This CDR3 contains 12 residues. Germline CDR1 MNHNS, CDR2 SASEGT.

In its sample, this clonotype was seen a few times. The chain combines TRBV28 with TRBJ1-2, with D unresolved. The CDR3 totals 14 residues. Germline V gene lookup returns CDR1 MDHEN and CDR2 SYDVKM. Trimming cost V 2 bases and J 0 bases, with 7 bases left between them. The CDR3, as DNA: TGTGCCAGCAGTTTAGTTGGGGCTAACTATGGCTACACCTTC. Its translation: CASSLVGANYGYTF.

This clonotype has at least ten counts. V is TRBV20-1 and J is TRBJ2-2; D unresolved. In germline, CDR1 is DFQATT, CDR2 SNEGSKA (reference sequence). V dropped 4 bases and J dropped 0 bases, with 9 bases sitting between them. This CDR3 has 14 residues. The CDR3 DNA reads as TGCAGTGCTAAAGGGTATCCGAACACCGGGGAGCTGTTTTTT. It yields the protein CSAKGYPNTGELFF.

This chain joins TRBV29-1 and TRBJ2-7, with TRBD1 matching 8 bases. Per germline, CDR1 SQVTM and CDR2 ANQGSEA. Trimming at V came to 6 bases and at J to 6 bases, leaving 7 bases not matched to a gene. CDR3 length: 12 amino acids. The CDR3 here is CSVRTGLGEQYF. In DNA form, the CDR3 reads TGCAGCGTCCGGACAGGGCTTGGCGAGCAGTACTTC.

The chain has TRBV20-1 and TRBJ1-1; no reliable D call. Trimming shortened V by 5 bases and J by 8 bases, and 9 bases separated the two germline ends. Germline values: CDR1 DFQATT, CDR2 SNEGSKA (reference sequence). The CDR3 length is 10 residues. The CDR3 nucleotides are TGCAGTGCTGCCGACCGGGAAGCTTTCTTT. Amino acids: CSAADREAFF.

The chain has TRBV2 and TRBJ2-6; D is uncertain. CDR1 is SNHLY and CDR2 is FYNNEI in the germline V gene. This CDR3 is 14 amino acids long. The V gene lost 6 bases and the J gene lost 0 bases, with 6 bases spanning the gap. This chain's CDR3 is CASSGVSGANVLTF. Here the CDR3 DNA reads TGTGCCAGCAGCGGCGTCTCTGGGGCCAACGTCCTGACTTTC.

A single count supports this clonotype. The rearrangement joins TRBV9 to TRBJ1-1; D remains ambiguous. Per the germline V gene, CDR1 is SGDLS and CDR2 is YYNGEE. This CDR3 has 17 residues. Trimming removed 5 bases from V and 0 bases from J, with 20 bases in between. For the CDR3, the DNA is TGTGCCAGCAGTTCGGGAAGAGGACCGAGGGTGAACACTGAAGCTTTCTTT. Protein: CASSSGRGPRVNTEAFF.

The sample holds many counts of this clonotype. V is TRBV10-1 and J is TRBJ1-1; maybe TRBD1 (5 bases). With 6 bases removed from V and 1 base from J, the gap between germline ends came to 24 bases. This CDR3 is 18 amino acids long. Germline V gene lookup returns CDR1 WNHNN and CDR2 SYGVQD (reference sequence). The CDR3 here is CASRSAWLRGPSNTEAFF. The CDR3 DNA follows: TGCGCCAGCAGGTCCGCCTGGCTAAGGGGCCCTTCGAACACTGAAGCTTTCTTT.

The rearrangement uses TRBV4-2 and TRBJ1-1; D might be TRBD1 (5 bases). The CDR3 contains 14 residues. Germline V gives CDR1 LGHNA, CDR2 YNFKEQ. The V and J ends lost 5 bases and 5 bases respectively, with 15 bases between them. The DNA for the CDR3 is TGTGCCAGCAGCAGTTTGCCAGGGCGGACTGAAGCTTTCTTT. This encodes CASSSLPGRTEAFF.

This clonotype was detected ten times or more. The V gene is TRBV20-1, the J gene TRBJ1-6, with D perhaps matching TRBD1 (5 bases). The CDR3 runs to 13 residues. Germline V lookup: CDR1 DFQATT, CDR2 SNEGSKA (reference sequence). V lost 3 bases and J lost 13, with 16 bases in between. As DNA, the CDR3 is TGCAGTGCTAGGGGGCAGGAGTTTGGCCCCCTCCACTTT. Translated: CSARGQEFGPLHF.

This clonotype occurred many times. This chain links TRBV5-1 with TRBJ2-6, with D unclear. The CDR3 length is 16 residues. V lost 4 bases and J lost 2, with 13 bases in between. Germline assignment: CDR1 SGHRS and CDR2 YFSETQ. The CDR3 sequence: CASSVSGPAGANVLTF. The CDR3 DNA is TGCGCCAGCAGCGTATCTGGGCCTGCTGGGGCCAACGTCCTGACTTTC.